The clone carrying this T cell receptor beta chain was counted once. In the original workflow: Nucleated cell number was recorded as an estimate derived from reference gene primer amplification. Data came from immunoSEQ multiplex PCR; TCRdb stores just in-frame clones and leaves some out. The V and J calls and the clone size are those of that table, but D and trimming were determined from the DNA. This sample carries around 150,000 clones, around 92% of them seen once, and the ten largest clones take about 4.8%. The record originates from a study of blood T cell repertoires in COVID-19. With 2 bases clipped from V and 1 base from J, the junction kept 10 bases outside the gene matches. Germline CDR1 MNHEY, CDR2 SVGEGT. The CDR3 totals 18 residues.

The source of this sequence is a man in his thirties or forties with COVID-19, enrolled during active disease. Sequencing used peripheral blood. The chain is built from TRBV6-2 or TRBV6-3 and TRBJ2-3; 9 bases line up with TRBD1. CDR3 nucleotide sequence: TGTGCCAGCAGTTACCCTACTCGGGGACAGGGTGGCACAGATACGCAGTATTTT. Protein: CASSYPTRGQGGTDTQYF.